The T cell receptor (beta chain) under discussion was sequenced for a study of prognosis after radiotherapy for stage I lung cancer. With two-round multiplex PCR, TCR beta CDR3 sequences were amplified from genomic DNA. Gene-specific primers for each TRBV and TRBJ gene drove first-round PCR. TCRdb redid the calling of the multiplex PCR reads with MiXCR, one entry per CDR3 protein. The sample has more than 30,000 distinct CDR3 sequences, approximately 39% seen once. As concerns this clonotype: The junction shows a germline mismatch at one end, possibly a read error.

The sample was PBMCs, taken before or after stereotactic body radiation therapy (not recorded which). The clonotype originates from a donor aged 50 or older with non-small cell lung cancer.

For the CDR3, the DNA is TGTTCCAGCGCCGGACTAGCGGAGAACACCGGGGAGCTGTTTTTT. Its protein is CSSAGLAENTGELFF. This rearrangement joins TRBV6-2 or TRBV6-3 to TRBJ2-2; the match to TRBD2 covers 10 bases. The germline gives CDR1 MNHEY, CDR2 SVGEGT. The CDR3 loop spans 15 amino acids.